This TCR beta chain is drawn from a study of blood T cell repertoires in COVID-19 (TCRdb year 2020). In terms of the full investigation: The collaborator samples originated in the United States, Italy and Spain and spanned the acute and convalescent phases of COVID-19. The prospective study material was composed of cDNA or gDNA derived from T cells, B-cell-depleted T cells, or PBMCs. Subjects who had been exposed to COVID-19, were actively infected with it, or had recovered from it provided the deeply sampled blood TCRbeta repertoires that made up the dataset. The repertoires were made available in a free public database intended to serve as a resource for research on the immune response to SARS-CoV-2. Samples were obtained from the ongoing ImmuneRACE study (first 160 participants) and from 1,254 subjects provided by 6 global collaborators. A de-identified subject ID, COVID-19 status, age in years and sex were almost always included in the sample metadata. HLA class I and class II types, where available, came from metadata supplied by the sample provider rather than from assay-based typing.

What the study reported, not specific to this receptor: The quantity of clinical and demographic metadata differed by source and by participant and was supplied without curation.

TCRbeta CDR3 regions were amplified from genomic DNA using the immunoSEQ Assay, a bias-controlled multiplex PCR. Regarding the original processing steps: Nucleated cell counts per sample were estimated from amplification of reference gene primers within the assay. Sequence reads were collapsed and filtered to measure the absolute abundance of every unique TCRbeta CDR3 rearrangement. For each sample, productive Simpson clonality was calculated by taking the square root of Simpson's diversity index across productive rearrangements. TCRdb holds this immuneACCESS table with in-frame rearrangements only. Some clones are missing; in checked studies, unresolved V genes explain under half, and the rest has no known cause. The D gene and trimming were derived from the DNA, and the V and J assignments and clone size from that table. The sample table shows 170,000 or so clones, and 70% to 85% are seen once. Clones ranked in the top ten supply 15% to 20% of the sample.

CDR1 and CDR2 are read off the germline V gene as SGDLS and YYNGEE. V is cut back by 4 bases and J by 5 bases, with 6 bases in the junction unmatched. There are 14 amino acids in the CDR3, from cysteine to phenylalanine inclusive. CDR3 DNA only is kept here, 42 bases in frame from base 1. In the prospective study, participants were 18 to 89 years old, resided in 24 geographic areas of the United States, and were enrolled through a virtual design. Cohort assignment in the prospective study relied on participant-reported clinical history from a screening survey and a study questionnaire. ImmuneRACE Cohort 3 recovered participants were defined by two consecutive negative NP/OP PCR tests, healthcare professional clearance, or symptom resolution. In the prospective study, mobile phlebotomists collected whole blood, serum and a nasopharyngeal or oropharyngeal swab from each participant. Over a roughly two-month period, participants in the prospective study had the option of providing additional blood draws and questionnaires. Before DNA extraction, blood samples from the prospective study were shipped at room temperature or frozen.

In this sample, this clone turned up once. The antigen this receptor binds is unknown. Base qualities are not recorded, but no much larger clone differs from it by a single base. The origin of this receptor is a woman aged 45-65 years who had recovered from COVID-19. The source material was PBMCs or T cells enriched from blood (not recorded which). The sequence is built from TRBV9 and TRBJ2-3; TRBD2 lines up with 8 middle nucleotides. The bases read TGTGCCAGCAGCAGGGCTCGGGAGGGAGATACGCAGTATTTT. This sequence encodes CASSRAREGDTQYF.